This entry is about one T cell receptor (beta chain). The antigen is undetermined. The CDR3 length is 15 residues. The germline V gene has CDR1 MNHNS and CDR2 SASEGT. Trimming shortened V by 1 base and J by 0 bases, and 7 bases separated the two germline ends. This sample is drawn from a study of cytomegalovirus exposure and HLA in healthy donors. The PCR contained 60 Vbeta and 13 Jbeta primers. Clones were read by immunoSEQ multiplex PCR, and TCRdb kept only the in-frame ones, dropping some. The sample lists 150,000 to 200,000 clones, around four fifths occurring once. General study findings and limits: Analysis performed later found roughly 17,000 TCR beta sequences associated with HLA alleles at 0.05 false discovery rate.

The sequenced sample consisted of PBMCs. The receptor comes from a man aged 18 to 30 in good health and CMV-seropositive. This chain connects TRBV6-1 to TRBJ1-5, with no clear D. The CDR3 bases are TGTGCCAGCAGTGAAGACCACAATAGCAATCAGCCCCAGCATTTT. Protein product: CASSEDHNSNQPQHF.